What follows are 13 T cell receptor beta chains derived from one specimen sequenced in a study of OX40 agonist ivuxolimab in advanced cancers. TCRdb's table, derived via immunoSEQ multiplex PCR, lists solely in-frame clones and lacks some. The sample has some 60,000 clones; 86% are singletons. The sequences come from CD4+ or CD8+ T cells sorted from blood, collected in a trial of the OX40 agonist ivuxolimab. All receptors come from an adult with an advanced solid tumor such as melanoma, head and neck, liver or kidney cancer.

This clone was recorded once. This chain links TRBV18 with TRBJ2-3; D ambiguous. CDR1 and CDR2 (germline): KGHSH, LQKENI. The CDR3 runs 13 residues. V shed 4 bases and J shed 5 bases, with 10 bases lying between them. CDR3 in DNA: TGTGCCAGCTCACTAAACACTGGAGATACGCAGTATTTT. Its protein product is CASSLNTGDTQYF.

The chain links TRBV7-9 to TRBJ2-1; D not certain. There are 10 residues in the CDR3. In germline, CDR1 is SEHNR, CDR2 FQNEAQ (reference sequence). V lost 2 bases, J lost 15 bases, and 8 bases lay in between. CDR3: CASSLNGVFF. The CDR3 DNA is TGTGCCAGCAGCTTAAATGGGGTGTTCTTC.

The chain couples TRBV7-2 to TRBJ2-5; D unresolved. The germline V gene has CDR1 SGHTA and CDR2 FQGNSA. The CDR3 contains 12 residues. The ends were cut back, 4 bases at V and 4 bases at J, with 7 bases in the middle. Here the CDR3 DNA reads TGTGCCAGCAGCTATCAACGAGAGACCCAGTACTTC. This gives the protein CASSYQRETQYF.

J is TRBJ2-3 and V is TRBV7-8; D is perhaps TRBD1 or TRBD2 (5 bases each). CDR1 and CDR2 (germline): SGHVS, FQNEAQ. The germline V and J ends were trimmed by 5 bases and 5 bases, with 11 bases remaining between them. This CDR3 region has 13 residues. The CDR3 sequence is CASSLGTLDTQYF. The CDR3 region has the DNA TGTGCCAGCAGCCTGGGGACCTTAGATACGCAGTATTTT.

The rearrangement links TRBV29-1 to TRBJ2-6, with D perhaps TRBD2 (5 bases). Germline V gene sequence: CDR1 SQVTM, CDR2 ANQGSEA. The CDR3 contains 14 residues. V was cut by 4 bases and J by 0 bases, with 7 bases left in between. The CDR3 is CSVGGLSGANVLTF. DNA of the CDR3: TGCAGCGTTGGAGGGCTCTCTGGGGCCAACGTCCTGACTTTC.

The J gene is TRBJ1-2, the V gene TRBV7-6; D possibly corresponds to TRBD1 (5 bases). Looked up from germline, CDR1 is SGHVS and CDR2 is FNYEAQ. Trimming took 5 bases from V and 0 from J, leaving 16 bases between them. The CDR3 runs 16 residues. CDR3 sequence reads: CASSPRDGASNYGYTF. The CDR3 DNA reads as TGTGCCAGCAGCCCCCGGGACGGCGCATCTAACTATGGCTACACCTTC. The full variable domain, completed using reference TRBV7-6 and TRBJ1-2, is GAGVSQSPRYKVTKRGQDVALRCDPISGHVSLYWYRQALGQGPEFLTYFNYEAQQDKSGLPNDRFSAERPEGSISTLTIQRTEQRDSAMYRCASSPRDGASNYGYTFGSGTRLTVV.

The chain joins TRBV6-1 to TRBJ2-1; no reliable D call. The V end was cut by 2 bases, the J end by 0 bases, with 8 bases between. The length of the CDR3 is 15 residues. CDR1 is MNHNS and CDR2 is SASEGT in the germline V gene. CDR3 amino acids: CASSESIISYNEQFF. The CDR3 DNA follows: TGTGCCAGCAGTGAAAGCATTATCTCCTACAATGAGCAGTTCTTC.

The genes are TRBV19 and TRBJ2-7; 13 nucleotides agree with TRBD2. This CDR3 spans 16 amino acids. The germline CDR1 and CDR2 sequences are LNHDA and SQIVND (reference sequence). V shed 6 bases, J shed 3 bases, and the junction held 8 bases outside the gene matches. As DNA, the CDR3 is TGTGCCAGTAGCGTGCTTGGGACTAGCGGGGTCTACGAGCAGTACTTC. This gives the protein CASSVLGTSGVYEQYF. Combining the CDR3 with reference TRBV19 and TRBJ2-7 gives the whole variable domain DGGITQSPKYLFRKEGQNVTLSCEQNLNHDAMYWYRQDPGQGLRLIYYSQIVNDFQKGDIAEGYSVSREKKESFPLTVTSAQKNPTAFYLCASSVLGTSGVYEQYFGPGTRLTVT.

This rearrangement joins TRBV7-2 to TRBJ2-5; D is possibly TRBD1 or TRBD2 (6 bases each). Germline V gene lookup returns CDR1 SGHTA and CDR2 FQGNSA. The length of the CDR3 is 13 residues. V gave up 8 bases and J gave up 4 bases, with 14 bases separating them. The CDR3 loop is CASSRGGLETQYF. The CDR3 bases are TGTGCCAGCTCCCGAGGGGGGTTAGAGACCCAGTACTTC.

The chain is built from TRBV5-1 and TRBJ2-7; 7 bases align to TRBD1. The CDR3 extends over 15 amino acids. Germline assignment: CDR1 SGHRS and CDR2 YFSETQ. V gave up 0 bases and J gave up 2 bases; unmatched junction bases: 5. The CDR3 loop is CASSLAGTVTYEQYF. The DNA of the CDR3 is TGCGCCAGCAGCTTGGCTGGGACAGTAACCTACGAGCAGTACTTC. Full variable domain (rest looked up from reference TRBV5-1 and TRBJ2-7): KAGVTQTPRYLIKTRGQQVTLSCSPISGHRSVSWYQQTPGQGLQFLFEYFSETQRNKGNFPGRFSGRQFSNSRSEMNVSTLELGDSALYLCASSLAGTVTYEQYFGPGTRLTVT.

This chain uses TRBV18 with TRBJ1-4; a possible D gene is TRBD1 (5 bases). Germline V gives CDR1 KGHSH, CDR2 LQKENI. V dropped 4 bases and J dropped 5 bases, with 11 bases sitting between them. The CDR3 runs to 14 residues. CDR3 in amino acids: CASSRAGTNEKLFF. The CDR3 bases are TGTGCCAGCTCACGTGCCGGGACGAATGAAAAACTGTTTTTT.

The rearrangement links TRBV18 to TRBJ1-4; D call uncertain. The ends were cut back, 5 bases at V and 6 bases at J, with 13 bases in the middle. The CDR3 totals 14 residues. The germline CDR1 and CDR2 sequences are KGHSH and LQKENI. The CDR3 DNA follows: TGTGCCAGCTCATCCTGGGGTGGGGATGAAAAACTGTTTTTT. It specifies CASSSWGGDEKLFF. The full variable domain, rest sourced from reference TRBV18 and TRBJ1-4, is NAGVMQNPRHLVRRRGQEARLRCSPMKGHSHVYWYRQLPEEGLKFMVYLQKENIIDESGMPKERFSAEFPKEGPSILRIQQVVRGDSAAYFCASSSWGGDEKLFFGSGTQLSVL.

V and J are TRBV7-8 and TRBJ1-1; no clear D gene. CDR3 size: 14 residues. The V gene's germline CDR1 is SGHVS and CDR2 FQNEAQ. Trimming took off 1 base at V and 5 bases at J, with 11 bases between the two ends. In nucleotides, the CDR3 is TGTGCCAGCAGCTTAGATCTGGCGGTTACTGAAGCTTTCTTT. Translating it yields CASSLDLAVTEAFF.